Listed below are T cell receptor beta chains from one sample, sequenced in a study of radiotherapy plus CTLA-4 blockade in lung cancer. Sequencing was performed with immunoSEQ multiplex PCR; in TCRdb, only in-frame clones are kept and a portion is missing. The table includes more than 25,000 clones, 75% to 85% detected once. This material consisted of peripheral blood, taken from a patient treated with radiotherapy plus ipilimumab. These TCRs come from a human donor with non-small cell lung cancer that progressed on radiotherapy plus ipilimumab. The CDR3 runs from the conserved cysteine through the conserved F or W. D genes are given only for firm matches. Size tells how often a clone was seen (once, few, many) or the class of an expanded clone, and some rows leave it out.

v_gene	abundance	d_gene	j_gene	CDR3aa	CDR3nt
TRBV4-1	few	-	TRBJ1-2	CASSHENGYGYTF	TGCGCCAGCAGCCACGAGAACGGCTATGGCTACACCTTC
TRBV28	-	-	TRBJ2-5	CASSLISGKGTQYF	TGTGCCAGCAGTTTAATCTCCGGGAAGGGGACCCAGTACTTC
TRBV10-2	once	TRBD2	TRBJ2-1	CASSEGIAGGKQFF	TGCGCCAGCAGTGAGGGGATAGCGGGAGGAAAGCAGTTCTTC
TRBV11-2	few	-	TRBJ2-2	CASSPAREWNTGELFF	TGTGCCAGCAGCCCCGCCCGGGAGTGGAACACCGGGGAGCTGTTTTTT
TRBV2	-	-	TRBJ2-5	CASAEETQYF	TGTGCCAGCGCAGAAGAGACCCAGTACTTC
TRBV29-1	once	TRBD1	TRBJ2-1	CSVEGQGNEQFF	TGCAGCGTTGAGGGACAGGGGAATGAGCAGTTCTTC
TRBV5-6	few	-	TRBJ1-2	CASSLVGGYTF	TGTGCCAGCAGCTTGGTAGGGGGCTACACCTTC
TRBV27	-	TRBD1	TRBJ1-2	CASSISDREAYGYTF	TGTGCCAGCAGCATCTCGGACAGGGAGGCCTATGGCTACACCTTC
TRBV2	-	-	TRBJ2-2	CASRERDGFTGELFF	TGTGCCAGCAGGGAGCGTGATGGGTTCACCGGGGAGCTGTTTTTT
TRBV2	-	TRBD1	TRBJ1-1	CASRGSTGEAFF	TGTGCCAGCAGAGGTTCGACAGGGGAAGCTTTCTTT